This TCR beta chain emerged from a study of T cells in Graves' hyperthyroidism and ophthalmopathy. The CDR3 loop spans 12 amino acids. Germline V CDR1 and CDR2: SQVTM, ANQGSEA. Hyperthyroidism was newly diagnosed in patients aged 18 to 65 (duration under 2 months). About this clonotype: A junction end diverges from the germline sequence, so it may reflect a read error.

Amplification of TCR beta CDR3 regions was performed using RNA transcripts as template. The TCR CDR3 first-round RT-PCR relied on the HTBI primer set. TCRdb re-called the multiplex PCR reads through MiXCR, storing one row per CDR3 protein. The profile covers over 700,000 distinct CDR3 sequences, with 18% appearing a single time and 16% taken by the ten largest. The V and J genes are TRBV29-1 and TRBJ1-2; D not certain. This receptor was identified in a woman aged 45-65 years with Graves' hyperthyroidism that later progressed to Graves' ophthalmopathy. Sequences were obtained from blood. DNA of the CDR3: TGCAGAGTTGAAGGCGCAGACTATGGCTACACCTTC. Translating gives CRVEGADYGYTF.